This TCR beta chain was identified in a study of identical twins. General study results and limits: Within cord blood, abundant beta clonotypes carried fewer insertions, but memory repertoires showed no such trend.

CDR1 SGDLS and CDR2 YYNGEE come from the germline V gene. V lost 4 bases, J lost 9 bases, and 17 bases stayed unmatched. This CDR3 comprises 16 residues. This clonotype has a count of ten or more. Its antigen is as yet unknown. TCRdb reprocessed the 5' RACE reads with MiXCR, giving one entry per CDR3 protein. The sample contains about 520,000 distinct CDR3 sequences, roughly 21% of which appear only once. The data also belong to a second study, concerning T cells expressing NK-cell markers. As that study records: Repertoires of TCR beta were obtained from T cells sorted as CD3+CD56+NKG2C+, CD3+CD56+NKG2C- and CD3+CD56-NKG2C+. In about six donors, dominant NKG2C+ clonotypes were about 1.0-7.0% of CD8+ T cells.

This sequence joins TRBV9 and TRBJ2-3, with 7 bases identical to TRBD2. Sequenced material: CD4+ T cells sorted from blood. This sequence was found in a woman in her late teens or twenties in good health. DNA of the CDR3: TGTGCCAGCAGCCCGGCAGAGGGACTAAGTATCTCGACGCAGTATTTT. As protein: CASSPAEGLSISTQYF.